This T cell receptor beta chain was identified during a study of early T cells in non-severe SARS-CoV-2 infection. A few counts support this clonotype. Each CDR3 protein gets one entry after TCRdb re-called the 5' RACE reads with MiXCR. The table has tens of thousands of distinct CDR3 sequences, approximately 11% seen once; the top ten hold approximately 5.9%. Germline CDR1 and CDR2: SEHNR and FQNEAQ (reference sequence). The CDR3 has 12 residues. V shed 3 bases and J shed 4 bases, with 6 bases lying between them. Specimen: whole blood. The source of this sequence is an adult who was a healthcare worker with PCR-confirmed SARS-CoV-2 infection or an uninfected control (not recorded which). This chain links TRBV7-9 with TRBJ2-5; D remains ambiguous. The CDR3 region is CASSFSTETQYF. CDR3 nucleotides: TGTGCCAGCAGCTTCTCGACAGAGACCCAGTACTTC.